Each of the 27 T cell receptor beta chains below was sequenced from the same sample in a study of T-cell reconstitution after alpha-beta-depleted transplantation in children. The library targeted TCRbeta and was prepared with unique molecular identifiers. MiXCR, run by TCRdb on the PCR reads, gives a single entry per CDR3 protein. Of 640,000 or so distinct CDR3 sequences in the sample, roughly 15% were seen once. The sequenced sample was PBMCs from the stem cell graft donor, obtained from the stem cell graft. These receptors all stem from a human donor who donated a stem cell graft to a child with acute myeloid leukemia.

The chain joins TRBV24-1 to TRBJ2-1; D remains unclear. The CDR3 length is 15 residues. CDR1 is KGHDR and CDR2 is SFDVKD in the germline V gene. The germline V and J ends were trimmed by 5 bases and 7 bases, with 17 bases remaining between them. In nucleotides, the CDR3 is TGTGCCACCAGTGGGAGTCCCCTGATGGAAAATGAGCAGTTCTTC. This gives the protein CATSGSPLMENEQFF.

V usage is TRBV29-1 and J usage is TRBJ1-4; the D gene is possibly TRBD1 (6 bases). The CDR3 has 13 residues. The germline V gene has CDR1 SQVTM and CDR2 ANQGSEA. Trimming shortened V by 7 bases and J by 4 bases, and 13 bases separated the two germline ends. The CDR3: CSALTGFNEKLFF. The CDR3 DNA follows: TGCAGCGCCCTGACAGGCTTTAATGAAAAACTGTTTTTT.

At least ten counts were recorded for this clonotype. The chain uses TRBV20-1 and TRBJ1-5; D not resolved. This CDR3 has 12 residues. Deletions cut 3 bases from V and 7 bases from J, with 10 bases between. Germline CDR1 DFQATT, CDR2 SNEGSKA (reference sequence). CDR3: CSASAGWQPQHF. The CDR3 nucleotides read TGCAGTGCTAGCGCCGGATGGCAGCCCCAGCATTTT.

V and J are TRBV7-2 and TRBJ2-1; D uncertain. CDR1 and CDR2 from the germline V gene are SGHTA and FQGNSA. This CDR3 region has 14 residues. V dropped 5 bases and J dropped 0 bases, with 8 bases sitting between them. CDR3 loop: CASSIPSSYNEQFF. In nucleotides, the CDR3 is TGTGCCAGCAGCATACCGAGCTCCTACAATGAGCAGTTCTTC. The complete variable domain, with remaining parts taken from reference TRBV7-2 and TRBJ2-1, reads GAGVSQSPSNKVTEKGKDVELRCDPISGHTALYWYRQSLGQGLEFLIYFQGNSAPDKSGLPSDRFSAERTGGSVSTLTIQRTQQEDSAVYLCASSIPSSYNEQFFGPGTRLTVL.

This chain links TRBV11-2 with TRBJ2-5; a possible D gene is TRBD1 (6 bases). This CDR3 comprises 15 residues. In germline, CDR1 is SGHAT, CDR2 FQNNGV. Trimming removed 6 bases at V and 4 bases at J, with 18 bases between. CDR3 residues: CASSSQQGRAETQYF. As DNA, the CDR3 is TGTGCCAGCAGTTCGCAACAGGGAAGGGCAGAGACCCAGTACTTC.

This clonotype came up many times. This chain uses TRBV29-1 with TRBJ2-1, with 8 bases lining up with TRBD1. V lost 0 bases to trimming and J lost 4 bases; unmatched junction nucleotides: 8. Germline CDR1 SQVTM, CDR2 ANQGSEA. The CDR3 extends over 16 amino acids. Here the CDR3 reads CSVEDLDRGFYNEQFF. The CDR3 DNA reads as TGCAGCGTTGAAGACCTTGACAGGGGATTTTACAATGAGCAGTTCTTC.

This clonotype was seen more than once but under ten times. This could be a read error, since a much larger clone is one nucleotide away. The V call is TRBV20-1, the J call TRBJ2-2, with a possible D match to TRBD1 (6 bases). The CDR3 is 14 residues long. The germline CDR1 and CDR2 sequences are DFQATT and SNEGSKA (reference sequence). The V and J ends lost 5 bases and 4 bases respectively, with 14 bases between them. DNA of the CDR3: TGCAGTGCTGTGGGACACTTGAGCACCGGGGAGCTGTTTTTT. Its translation: CSAVGHLSTGELFF.

The rearrangement links TRBV7-2 to TRBJ1-1; no clear D. Trimming pared 1 base from V and 5 bases from J, leaving 8 bases between. The CDR3 runs to 13 residues. Germline lookup yields CDR1 SGHTA and CDR2 FQGNSA. CDR3 sequence reads: CASSLDGWTEAFF. DNA for the CDR3: TGTGCCAGCAGCTTAGACGGGTGGACTGAAGCTTTCTTT.

CDR3 nucleotide sequence: TGTGCCAGCAGCCCGTGGACATCAATTAGGACAGATACGCAGTATTTT. Protein product: CASSPWTSIRTDTQYF. The rearrangement links TRBV13 to TRBJ2-3; maybe TRBD1 (5 bases). Germline-derived CDR1 and CDR2 are PRHDT and FYEKMQ (reference sequence). The CDR3 covers 16 residues. V was cut by 5 bases and J by 3 bases, with 18 bases left in between.

This clonotype was detected many times. The chain employs TRBV7-2 and TRBJ2-1, with D hard to call. Trimming removed 1 base at V and 4 bases at J, with 8 bases between. The germline CDR1 and CDR2 sequences are SGHTA and FQGNSA. This CDR3 comprises 14 residues. CDR3: CASSLGPLYNEQFF. CDR3 in DNA: TGTGCCAGCAGCTTAGGACCCCTATACAATGAGCAGTTCTTC.

This clonotype was counted at least ten times. The chain uses TRBV29-1 and TRBJ2-3, with D perhaps matching TRBD2 (5 bases). Germline V gene lookup returns CDR1 SQVTM and CDR2 ANQGSEA. V was clipped by 0 bases and J by 1 base, with 11 bases between them. The CDR3 runs 15 residues. The CDR3 region has the DNA TGCAGCGTTGAAGATCGGAGGCGGCGCACAGATACGCAGTATTTT. This translates into CSVEDRRRRTDTQYF.

The chain's CDR3 is CSARQDRRNIQYF. For the CDR3, the DNA is TGCAGTGCTAGACAGGACAGACGGAACATTCAGTACTTC. The chain combines TRBV20-1 with TRBJ2-4, with D tentatively TRBD1 (6 bases). The CDR3 contains 13 residues. V lost 2 bases and J lost 7, with 12 bases in between. Germline CDR1 reads DFQATT; CDR2 reads SNEGSKA (reference sequence).

The rearrangement joins TRBV7-6 to TRBJ2-3; D unresolved. CDR3 length equals 15 residues. Germline V CDR1 and CDR2: SGHVS, FNYEAQ. Trimming removed 4 bases at V and 2 bases at J, with 13 bases between. In DNA, the CDR3 is TGTGCCAGCAGCTCCGCCGTAACTCCCACAGATACGCAGTATTTT. Translated, it gives CASSSAVTPTDTQYF.

V and J are TRBV7-2 and TRBJ1-4; possible D gene TRBD1, 5 bases. V was shortened by 3 bases and J by 8 bases, with 16 bases between the two germline ends. Looked up from germline, CDR1 is SGHTA and CDR2 is FQGNSA. The CDR3 loop spans 15 amino acids. The CDR3 DNA is TGTGCCAGCAGCTTGCAGGGTATGGATGGGGAAAAACTGTTTTTT. Amino acids: CASSLQGMDGEKLFF.

The chain couples TRBV9 to TRBJ1-2; D is uncertain. The CDR3 runs to 13 residues. Trimming took 1 base from V and 1 from J, leaving 5 bases between them. CDR1 is SGDLS and CDR2 is YYNGEE in the germline V gene. The CDR3 region is CASSVQVNYGYTF. The CDR3 DNA sequence: TGTGCCAGCAGCGTACAAGTTAACTATGGCTACACCTTC.

This clonotype came up many times. The V and J genes are TRBV5-1 and TRBJ2-4; 11 nucleotides line up with TRBD1. The CDR3 is 14 residues long. The germline gives CDR1 SGHRS, CDR2 YFSETQ. V was clipped by 7 bases and J by 6 bases; unmatched bases: 6. The CDR3 bases are TGCGCCAGCGGACAGGGGGCGCAGGGAAACATTCAGTACTTC. Its translation: CASGQGAQGNIQYF.

This clonotype was picked up many times. This rearrangement joins TRBV7-9 to TRBJ2-1; D is undetermined. CDR3 length equals 13 residues. The germline gives CDR1 SEHNR, CDR2 FQNEAQ (reference sequence). Trimming left V 5 bases short and J 4 bases short, with 9 bases between. CDR3 amino acids: CASSPGNYNEQFF. The CDR3 DNA reads TGTGCCAGCAGCCCTGGGAATTACAATGAGCAGTTCTTC.

This chain's CDR3 is CASSFTPLDAGANIQYF. The CDR3 bases are TGTGCCAGCAGCTTTACCCCCTTGGATGCGGGGGCAAACATTCAGTACTTC. V gene TRBV11-2 combines with J gene TRBJ2-4; D might be TRBD2 (7 bases). The CDR3 is 17 residues long. Germline V gene sequence: CDR1 SGHAT, CDR2 FQNNGV. With 3 bases removed from V and 6 bases from J, the gap between germline ends came to 21 bases.

The table lists this clonotype with a few counts. The V call is TRBV5-1, the J call TRBJ2-5; TRBD2 might be the D (7 bases). Trimming took 2 bases from V and 3 from J, leaving 11 bases between them. There are 14 residues in the CDR3. Germline CDR1 SGHRS, CDR2 YFSETQ. The CDR3 is CASSFGGLKETQYF. The CDR3 nucleotides read TGCGCCAGCAGCTTCGGGGGGCTGAAAGAGACCCAGTACTTC.

This clonotype has just a few counts. The V call is TRBV6-1, the J call TRBJ2-2; 11 positions match TRBD1. V dropped 5 bases and J dropped 7; count of bases not matched to a gene: 6. The CDR3 sequence is 15 residues long. The germline V gene has CDR1 MNHNS and CDR2 SASEGT. The CDR3 loop is CASSPDRGPGGELFF. CDR3 bases: TGTGCCAGCAGTCCGGACAGGGGGCCTGGCGGGGAGCTGTTTTTT.

The chain recombines TRBV11-1 with TRBJ2-2, with 9 bases matching TRBD1. The germline V gene encodes CDR1 SGHAT and CDR2 FQDESV (reference sequence). The CDR3 runs to 17 residues. With 0 bases clipped from V and 2 bases from J, the junction kept 4 bases outside the gene matches. The CDR3 nucleotides are TGTGCCAGCAGCTTAGCGCCGGGACAGGGAAACACCGGGGAGCTGTTTTTT. Amino acids: CASSLAPGQGNTGELFF. Filled out from reference TRBV11-1 and TRBJ2-2, the complete variable domain reads EAEVAQSPRYKITEKSQAVAFWCDPISGHATLYWYRQILGQGPELLVQFQDESVVDDSQLPKDRFSAERLKGVDSTLKIQPAELGDSAMYLCASSLAPGQGNTGELFFGEGSRLTVL.

The sample holds many counts of this clonotype. The chain links TRBV29-1 to TRBJ2-3, with D possibly being TRBD1 or TRBD2 (6 bases each). V shed 6 bases and J shed 0 bases, with 13 bases lying between them. Germline V gives CDR1 SQVTM, CDR2 ANQGSEA. The CDR3 extends over 14 amino acids. CDR3 sequence: CSVGGTPSTDTQYF. CDR3 in DNA: TGCAGCGTGGGCGGGACACCTAGCACAGATACGCAGTATTTT.

V gene TRBV12-3 or TRBV12-4 combines with J gene TRBJ2-2, with 9 bases that match TRBD2. With V trimmed by 2 bases and J by 3 bases, 4 bases remained unmatched. The CDR3 has 16 amino acids. The CDR3 coding sequence is TGTGCCAGCAGTTTACTGACTAGCGGACACACCGGGGAGCTGTTTTTT. Residues: CASSLLTSGHTGELFF.

This clonotype was observed a handful of times. The junction shows a germline mismatch at one end, possibly a read error. The chain employs TRBV27 and TRBJ1-6; D is unclear. CDR3 length equals 14 residues. CDR1 and CDR2 from the germline V gene are MNHEY and SMNVEV (reference sequence). Written as DNA, the CDR3 is TGTGCCAGCAGTTTTCGGGGAGATAATTCAGCCCTCCACTTT. Translation gives CASSFRGDNSALHF.

The chain combines TRBV12-3 or TRBV12-4 with TRBJ2-2; D might be TRBD2 (6 bases). The CDR3 covers 16 residues. Trimming took off 1 base at V and 7 bases at J, with 16 bases between the two ends. CDR3 bases: TGTGCCAGCAGTTTAGGGCCCGGGGGAGTTGTCGGGGAGCTGTTTTTT. Amino acids: CASSLGPGGVVGELFF.

There are many counts of this clonotype. V usage is TRBV20-1 and J usage is TRBJ2-3; TRBD2 matches 13 bases. The CDR3 is made up of 18 amino acids. The V gene end was trimmed by 0 bases and the J gene end by 0 bases; junction bases not matched to a gene: 6. In germline, CDR1 is DFQATT, CDR2 SNEGSKA (reference sequence). This CDR3 reads CSAREGLAGVSSTDTQYF. The CDR3 nucleotides are TGCAGTGCTAGAGAAGGACTAGCGGGGGTTTCTAGCACAGATACGCAGTATTTT.

The chain uses TRBV20-1 and TRBJ1-1, with D possibly matching TRBD1 (6 bases). The CDR3 extends over 13 amino acids. Trimming shortened V by 5 bases and J by 6 bases, and 16 bases separated the two germline ends. Germline V CDR1 and CDR2: DFQATT, SNEGSKA (reference sequence). Written as DNA, the CDR3 is TGCAGTGCTCCTGGACAGTTAGGGGCTGAAGCTTTCTTT. Protein: CSAPGQLGAEAFF.